The 21 T cell receptor beta chains below were found in one sample sequenced in a study of CD8 T cells in ankylosing spondylitis (dated 2017 in TCRdb). The receptor library was made with 5' RACE. Sequencing took place on an Illumina HiSeq 2500. TCRdb's own reprocessing of the public reads used fastp at Q25 and MiXCR and kept productive beta chains. Each entry merges the rows of one CDR3 protein and shows their most common DNA and genes. In this sample the table shows roughly 150,000 distinct CDR3 sequences, approximately 9% of which occur a single time. More than 12% of the sample lies in the top ten. The sequencing input was blood, either unsorted or a sorted T cell fraction (not recorded which). All receptors come from a female donor with ankylosing spondylitis or in good health (not recorded which).

This clonotype was observed a few times. The chain recombines TRBV9 with TRBJ2-3, with 9 bases lining up with TRBD2. CDR3 length: 16 amino acids. The germline V gene encodes CDR1 SGDLS and CDR2 YYNGEE. V trimming: 3 bases; J trimming: 2 bases; junction bases outside the gene matches: 7. The DNA of the CDR3 is TGTGCCAGCAGCGACCGACTAGCGGAGTCCACAGATACGCAGTATTTT. Amino acid sequence: CASSDRLAESTDTQYF.

V usage is TRBV6-1 and J usage is TRBJ2-1; D gene unclear. This CDR3 has 13 amino acids. V lost 5 bases and J lost 5, with 10 bases in between. Germline assignment: CDR1 MNHNS and CDR2 SASEGT. In DNA, the CDR3 is TGTGCCAGCAGTCCGGCCGTCAACAATGAGCAGTTCTTC. Translating it yields CASSPAVNNEQFF.

This clonotype was picked up many times. The chain's CDR3 is CASSDQGPYEQYF. CDR3 DNA sequence: TGTGCCAGCAGTGATCAGGGTCCCTACGAGCAGTACTTC. This chain connects TRBV25-1 to TRBJ2-7; TRBD1 is a possible D gene (5 bases). The CDR3 spans 13 residues. From germline, CDR1 is MGHDK and CDR2 SYGVNS. Between the trimmed V and J ends, which lost 3 bases and 2 bases, there was a span of 8 bases.

This clonotype occurred a few times. The chain links TRBV21-1 to TRBJ2-1; the D call in the table, TRBD1, was not verified against the DNA. TRBV21-1 is marked as a pseudogene. The CDR3 length is 16 residues. CDR3 protein: CASSSPPGQGWSEQFF. In DNA form, the CDR3 reads TGTGCCAGCAGCTCCCCGCCGGGACAGGGTTGGAGTGAGCAGTTCTTC.

This clonotype showed up just a few times. The CDR3 DNA reads as TGTGCCAGCAAATTCGGGGTTGGGGACTACGAGCAGTACTTC. Its protein is CASKFGVGDYEQYF. This chain joins TRBV2 and TRBJ2-7; possible D gene TRBD2, 5 bases. V was trimmed by 7 bases and J by 3 bases, leaving 16 bases between them. Per the germline V gene, CDR1 is SNHLY and CDR2 is FYNNEI. The CDR3 covers 14 residues.

This clonotype was counted at least ten times. This chain uses TRBV7-9 with TRBJ2-7, with TRBD2 matching 7 bases. V shed 5 bases and J 5 bases; nucleotides not matched to a gene: 0. The CDR3 is 11 residues long. Germline loops: CDR1 SEHNR, CDR2 FQNEAQ (reference sequence). CDR3 region: CASSRGDEQYF. DNA of the CDR3: TGTGCCAGCAGCCGGGGGGACGAGCAGTACTTC. Full variable domain (missing parts from reference TRBV7-9 and TRBJ2-7): DTGVSQNPRHKITKRGQNVTFRCDPISEHNRLYWYRQTLGQGPEFLTYFQNEAQLEKSRLLSDRFSAERPKGSFSTLEIQRTEQGDSAMYLCASSRGDEQYFGPGTRLTVT.

Only a few counts were recorded for this clonotype. This chain links TRBV28 with TRBJ2-7; 8 bases agree with TRBD1. The CDR3 is 13 amino acids. V was clipped by 5 bases and J by 4 bases; unmatched bases: 4. Germline assignment: CDR1 MDHEN and CDR2 SYDVKM. The CDR3 here is CASSHGQGYEQYF. CDR3 DNA: TGTGCCAGCAGTCATGGACAGGGATACGAGCAGTACTTC.

This clonotype was seen at least ten times. V usage is TRBV19 and J usage is TRBJ1-5; 8 bases fit TRBD1. The trim removed 5 bases at V and 5 bases at J, leaving 5 bases unmatched. The CDR3 consists of 14 residues. CDR1 LNHDA and CDR2 SQIVND come from the germline V gene (reference sequence). For the CDR3, the DNA is TGTGCCAGTAGTCACGAGACAGGGGATCAGCCCCAGCATTTT. This codes for CASSHETGDQPQHF.

The chain combines TRBV3-1 with TRBJ2-1; D is undetermined. V lost 0 bases and J 2 bases, leaving 14 bases between the germline ends. The CDR3 totals 17 residues. Germline loops: CDR1 LGHDT, CDR2 YNNKEL (reference sequence). For the CDR3, the DNA is TGTGCCAGCAGCCAAGAACCTCAGGTAACCACCTACAATGAGCAGTTCTTC. Translated: CASSQEPQVTTYNEQFF.

This clonotype has ten or more counts. This chain links TRBV25-1 with TRBJ2-2, with no clear D. Germline values: CDR1 MGHDK, CDR2 SYGVNS. V lost 1 base, J lost 1 base, and 1 base lay in between. There are 13 residues in the CDR3. Here the CDR3 reads CASSELNTGELFF. The CDR3 region has the DNA TGTGCCAGCAGTGAATTGAACACCGGGGAGCTGTTTTTT.

Ten or more counts support this clonotype. The rearrangement joins TRBV4-3 to TRBJ2-1, with D possibly TRBD1 on 7 matching bases. The CDR3 is made up of 17 amino acids. Germline CDR1 is LGHNA and CDR2 is YSLEER. Trimming pared 3 bases from V and 6 bases from J, leaving 21 bases between. The DNA for the CDR3 is TGCGCCAGCAGCCAGAGTCGACTAGAGGGGGCGCGCAATGAGCAGTTCTTC. Its protein is CASSQSRLEGARNEQFF.

This sequence joins TRBV11-2 and TRBJ1-4; TRBD1 matches 10 bases. This CDR3 has 16 residues. With V trimmed by 1 base and J by 6 bases, 5 bases remained unmatched. Germline V gene sequence: CDR1 SGHAT, CDR2 FQNNGV. This CDR3 reads CASSLATGTGDEKLFF. As DNA, the CDR3 is TGTGCCAGCAGCTTAGCAACCGGGACAGGGGATGAAAAACTGTTTTTT.

This clonotype was observed a handful of times. The CDR3, as DNA: TGTGCCAGCAGCCAAGAGTTAAAGGACACTATCTACGAGCAGTACTTC. Translation: CASSQELKDTIYEQYF. V is TRBV3-1 and J is TRBJ2-7, with a possible D match to TRBD1 (5 bases). CDR3 length: 16 residues. V lost 0 bases, J lost 3 bases, and 15 bases lay in between. Germline CDR1 reads LGHDT; CDR2 reads YNNKEL (reference sequence).

This clonotype showed up just a few times. The chain has TRBV6-5 and TRBJ2-1, with D perhaps matching TRBD2 (6 bases). The CDR3 loop spans 14 amino acids. Trimming left V 0 bases short and J 5 bases short, with 8 bases between. Germline V gives CDR1 MNHEY, CDR2 SVGAGI. CDR3 residues: CASSYSSGDNEQFF. For the CDR3, the DNA is TGTGCCAGCAGTTACTCTAGCGGAGACAATGAGCAGTTCTTC.

This clonotype was recorded at least ten times. V is TRBV20-1 and J is TRBJ2-5; 7 bases line up with TRBD2. There are 16 residues in the CDR3. V was pared by 6 bases and J by 0 bases, with 13 bases of the junction left unmatched. Per the germline V gene, CDR1 is DFQATT and CDR2 is SNEGSKA (reference sequence). In DNA form, the CDR3 reads TGCAGTGCGGCTTTGGAGGGACTACTGTACCAAGAGACCCAGTACTTC. Translating gives CSAALEGLLYQETQYF.

The chain recombines TRBV30 with TRBJ1-2; maybe TRBD1 (5 bases). CDR1 and CDR2 (germline): GTSNPN, SVGIG (reference sequence). V gave up 0 bases and J gave up 0 bases, with 11 bases separating them. The CDR3 is 15 residues long. CDR3 coding DNA: TGTGCCTGGAGTGTAACAGGTTCGACTAACTATGGCTACACCTTC. Protein product: CAWSVTGSTNYGYTF.

In its sample, this clonotype was seen a few times. The chain couples TRBV12-3 or TRBV12-4 to TRBJ2-5; TRBD2 agrees at 9 bases. V gave up 3 bases and J gave up 1 base; unmatched junction bases: 6. CDR3 length equals 16 residues. CDR3 loop: CASSLWLAGPQETQYF. In nucleotides, the CDR3 is TGTGCCAGCAGTTTGTGGCTAGCGGGACCCCAAGAGACCCAGTACTTC.

The chain employs TRBV27 and TRBJ2-2; D unclear. Trimming took off 2 bases at V and 4 bases at J, with 23 bases between the two ends. CDR1 and CDR2 from the germline V gene are MNHEY and SMNVEV (reference sequence). The CDR3 totals 19 residues. Here the CDR3 DNA reads TGTGCCAGCAGTTTAAAGGGTCCCGTCGCGGTTCGCGGCACCGGGGAGCTGTTTTTT. This translates into CASSLKGPVAVRGTGELFF.

This clonotype was observed a handful of times. The V and J genes are TRBV7-8 and TRBJ2-1; perhaps TRBD2 as D (5 bases). The CDR3 is made up of 13 amino acids. Germline values: CDR1 SGHVS, CDR2 FQNEAQ. Trimming shortened V by 5 bases and J by 10 bases, and 15 bases separated the two germline ends. The CDR3 region has the DNA TGTGCCAGCAGCGAGGGTGGACGTACGGAGCAGTTCTTC. The encoded protein is CASSEGGRTEQFF.

Regarding this clonotype: A much larger clonotype is one base distant, so this may be a read error. The chain recombines TRBV10-3 with TRBJ1-1; D gene uncertain. The CDR3 is made up of 15 amino acids. Trimming removed 2 bases from V and 2 bases from J, with 12 bases in between. Looked up from germline, CDR1 is ENHRY and CDR2 is SYGVKD. CDR3: CAISENIGSNTEAFF. In nucleotides, the CDR3 is TGTGCCATCAGTGAGAACATCGGGTCAAACACTGAAGCTTTCTTT.

This clonotype was seen only a few times. The chain is built from TRBV27 and TRBJ2-7; maybe TRBD1 (6 bases). Germline CDR1 and CDR2: MNHEY and SMNVEV (reference sequence). V lost 1 base to trimming and J lost 4 bases, with 14 bases between them. This CDR3 contains 15 residues. The CDR3 loop reads CASSLYTGMAYEQYF. Here the CDR3 DNA reads TGTGCCAGCAGTTTATATACAGGGATGGCGTACGAGCAGTACTTC.